The entry below gives a single TCR beta chain sequence along with its context. These data come from a study of cytomegalovirus exposure and HLA in healthy donors. This table comes from immunoSEQ multiplex PCR, and its TCRdb copy is limited to in-frame clones, with some not included. This sample yields approximately 160,000 clones, of which around nine tenths are seen a single time; 2% to 2.5% belongs to the top ten. Among the roughly 120 subjects of the validation cohort, separate from the approximately 700-subject first cohort, were the donors. The CDR3 has 12 amino acids. V lost 6 bases and J 2 bases, leaving 6 bases between the germline ends. Germline V gene lookup returns CDR1 SGHTS and CDR2 YDEGEE.

Sequencing was performed on PBMCs. The sequence derives from a woman younger than 30 in good health and CMV-seronegative. The rearrangement uses TRBV5-8 and TRBJ1-3; D ambiguous. The CDR3 is CASTRPGNTIYF. The CDR3 nucleotides are TGTGCCAGCACTAGACCTGGAAACACCATATATTTT.